This T cell receptor (beta chain) stems from a study of T cells after yellow fever vaccination. Study findings and constraints: Bulk-population clonotypes that are abundant could appear as contaminants in FACS-sorted repertoires. Post-booster repertoires contained most primary-vaccination clones again (roughly 97% CD4, around 88% CD8). The secondary response was weaker, and its peak arrived faster, on day 5 versus 15.

Regarding this clonotype: What it recognizes is unknown.

The length of the CDR3 is 17 residues. Unmatched junction bases numbered 8, after V lost 3 bases and J lost 6 bases. Making TCR cDNA involved 5'RACE template switching, which added UMIs and a universal primer site. TCRdb redid the calling of the 5' RACE reads with MiXCR, one entry per CDR3 protein. The sample lists 400,000 or so distinct CDR3 sequences, roughly 10% occurring once. The material was PBMCs, obtained on the day of the first yellow fever vaccination. The genes are TRBV12-3 or TRBV12-4 and TRBJ2-3, with 14 bases matching TRBD2. The sequence derives from a man between 18 and 35 years old who received the YFV17D yellow fever vaccine. CDR3 in amino acids: CASSFSGLAGGGDTQYF. CDR3 DNA sequence: TGTGCCAGCAGTTTTAGTGGACTAGCGGGGGGAGGGGATACGCAGTATTTT.